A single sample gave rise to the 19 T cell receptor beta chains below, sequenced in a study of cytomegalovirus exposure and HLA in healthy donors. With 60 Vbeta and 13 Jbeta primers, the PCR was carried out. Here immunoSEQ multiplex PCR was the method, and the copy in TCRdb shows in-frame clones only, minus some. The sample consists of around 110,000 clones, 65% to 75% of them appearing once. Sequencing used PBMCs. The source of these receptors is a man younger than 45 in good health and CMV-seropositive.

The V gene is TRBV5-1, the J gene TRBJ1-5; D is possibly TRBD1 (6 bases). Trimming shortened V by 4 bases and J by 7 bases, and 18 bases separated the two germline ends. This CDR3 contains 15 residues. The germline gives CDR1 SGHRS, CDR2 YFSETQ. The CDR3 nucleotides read TGCGCCAGCAGCCAAAATCCGGGACAAAACCAGCCCCAGCATTTT. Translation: CASSQNPGQNQPQHF.

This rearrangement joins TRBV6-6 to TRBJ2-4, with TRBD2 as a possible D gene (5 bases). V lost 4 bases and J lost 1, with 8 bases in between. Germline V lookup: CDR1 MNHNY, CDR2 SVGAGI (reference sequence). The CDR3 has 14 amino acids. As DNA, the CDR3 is TGTGCCAGCAGTTGGGAGAGGGCCAAAAACATTCAGTACTTC. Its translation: CASSWERAKNIQYF.

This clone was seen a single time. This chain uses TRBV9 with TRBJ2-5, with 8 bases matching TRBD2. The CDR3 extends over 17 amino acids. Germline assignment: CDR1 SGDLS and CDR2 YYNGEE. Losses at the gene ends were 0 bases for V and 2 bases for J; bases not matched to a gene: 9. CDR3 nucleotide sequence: TGTGCCAGCAGCGTAGGCTGGGGAGCGGGGGAACAAGAGACCCAGTACTTC. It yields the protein CASSVGWGAGEQETQYF.

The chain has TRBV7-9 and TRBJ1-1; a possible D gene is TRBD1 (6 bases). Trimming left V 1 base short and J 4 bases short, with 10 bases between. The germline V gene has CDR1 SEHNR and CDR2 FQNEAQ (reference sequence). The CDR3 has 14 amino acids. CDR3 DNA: TGTGCCAGCAGCTTAGAAGGGGGTAGCACTGAAGCTTTCTTT. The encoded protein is CASSLEGGSTEAFF.

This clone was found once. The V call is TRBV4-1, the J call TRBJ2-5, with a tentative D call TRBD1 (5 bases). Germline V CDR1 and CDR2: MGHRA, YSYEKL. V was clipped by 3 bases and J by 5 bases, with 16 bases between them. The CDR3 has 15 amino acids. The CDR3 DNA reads TGCGCCAGCAGCCACACCTCCAGGGATCGGGAGACCCAGTACTTC. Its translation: CASSHTSRDRETQYF.

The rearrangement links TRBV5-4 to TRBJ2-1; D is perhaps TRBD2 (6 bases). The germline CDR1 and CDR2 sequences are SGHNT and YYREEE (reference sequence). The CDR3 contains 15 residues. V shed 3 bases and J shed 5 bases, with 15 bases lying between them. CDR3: CASSSDGGANNEQFF. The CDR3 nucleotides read TGTGCCAGCAGCTCAGATGGCGGGGCCAACAATGAGCAGTTCTTC.

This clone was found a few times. For the CDR3, the DNA is TGTGCCAGCAGCCGGGGACAGTCTAATGAAAAACTGTTTTTT. This sequence encodes CASSRGQSNEKLFF. The rearrangement uses TRBV14 and TRBJ1-4; 7 positions match TRBD1. The CDR3 consists of 14 residues. Germline V gene data show CDR1 as SGHDN and CDR2 as FVKESK. Trimming took 4 bases from V and 3 from J; bases not matched to a gene: 2. The full variable domain, in which reference TRBV14 and TRBJ1-4 provide the parts outside the CDR3, is EAGVTQFPSHSVIEKGQTVTLRCDPISGHDNLYWYRRVMGKEIKFLLHFVKESKQDESGMPNNRFLAERTGGTYSTLKVQPAELEDSGVYFCASSRGQSNEKLFFGSGTQLSVL.

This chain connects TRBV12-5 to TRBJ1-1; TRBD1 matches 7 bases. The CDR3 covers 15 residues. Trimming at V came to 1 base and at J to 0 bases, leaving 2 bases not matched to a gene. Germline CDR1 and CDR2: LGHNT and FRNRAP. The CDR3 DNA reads TGTGCTAGTGGTTTGGGTACAGGGGTGAACACTGAAGCTTTCTTT. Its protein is CASGLGTGVNTEAFF. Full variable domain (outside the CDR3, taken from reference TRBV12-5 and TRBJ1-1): DARVTQTPRHKVTEMGQEVTMRCQPILGHNTVFWYRQTMMQGLELLAYFRNRAPLDDSGMPKDRFSAEMPDATLATLKIQPSEPRDSAVYFCASGLGTGVNTEAFFGQGTRLTVV.

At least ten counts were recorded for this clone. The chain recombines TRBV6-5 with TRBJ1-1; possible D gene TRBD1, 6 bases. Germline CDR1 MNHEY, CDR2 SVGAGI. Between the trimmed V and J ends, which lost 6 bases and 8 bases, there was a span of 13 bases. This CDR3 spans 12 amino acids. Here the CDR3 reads CASSSQTGEAFF. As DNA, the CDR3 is TGTGCCAGCAGCTCCCAGACAGGAGAAGCTTTCTTT.

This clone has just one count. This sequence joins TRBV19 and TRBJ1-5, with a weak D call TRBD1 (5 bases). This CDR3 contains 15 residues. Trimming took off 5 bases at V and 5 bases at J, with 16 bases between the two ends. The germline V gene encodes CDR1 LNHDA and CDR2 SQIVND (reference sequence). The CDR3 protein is CASSPSGQVDQPQHF. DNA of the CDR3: TGTGCCAGTAGTCCATCAGGGCAGGTCGATCAGCCCCAGCATTTT.

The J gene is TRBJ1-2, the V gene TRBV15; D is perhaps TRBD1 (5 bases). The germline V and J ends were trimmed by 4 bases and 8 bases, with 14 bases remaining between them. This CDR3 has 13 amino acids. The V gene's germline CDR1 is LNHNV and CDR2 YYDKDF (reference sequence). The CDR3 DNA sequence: TGTGCCACCAGCACTTGGGGGGTGGAAGGCTACACCTTC. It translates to CATSTWGVEGYTF.

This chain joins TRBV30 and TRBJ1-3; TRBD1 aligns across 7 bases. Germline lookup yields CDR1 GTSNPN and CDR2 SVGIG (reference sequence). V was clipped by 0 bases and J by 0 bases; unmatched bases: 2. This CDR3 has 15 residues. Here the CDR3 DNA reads TGTGCCTGGAGTGTAGGACAGGTCTCTGGAAACACCATATATTTT. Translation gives CAWSVGQVSGNTIYF.

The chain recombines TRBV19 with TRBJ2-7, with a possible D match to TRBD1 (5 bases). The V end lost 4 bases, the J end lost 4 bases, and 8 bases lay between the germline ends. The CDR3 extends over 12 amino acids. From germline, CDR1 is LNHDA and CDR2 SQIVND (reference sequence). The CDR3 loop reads CASSTQGYEQYF. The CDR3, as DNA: TGTGCCAGTAGTACCCAGGGTTACGAGCAGTACTTC.

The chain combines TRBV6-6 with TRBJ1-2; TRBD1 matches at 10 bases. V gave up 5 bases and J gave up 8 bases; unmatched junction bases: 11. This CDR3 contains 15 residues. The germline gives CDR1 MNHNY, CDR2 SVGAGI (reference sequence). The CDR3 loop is CASSQTGTGAGGYTF. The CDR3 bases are TGTGCCAGCAGTCAAACCGGGACAGGGGCTGGGGGCTACACCTTC.

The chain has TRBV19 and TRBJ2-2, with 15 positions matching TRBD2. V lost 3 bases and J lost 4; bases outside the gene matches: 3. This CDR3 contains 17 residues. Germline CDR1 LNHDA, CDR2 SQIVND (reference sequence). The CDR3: CASSMGTSGGFTGELFF. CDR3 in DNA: TGTGCCAGTAGTATGGGGACTAGCGGGGGGTTCACCGGGGAGCTGTTTTTT.

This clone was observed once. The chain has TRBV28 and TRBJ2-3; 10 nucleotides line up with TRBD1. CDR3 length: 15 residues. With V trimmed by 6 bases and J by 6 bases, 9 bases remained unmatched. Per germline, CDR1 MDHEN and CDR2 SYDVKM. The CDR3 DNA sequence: TGTGCCAGCAGATCGACAGGGGGCGCATCGGATACGCAGTATTTT. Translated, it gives CASRSTGGASDTQYF.

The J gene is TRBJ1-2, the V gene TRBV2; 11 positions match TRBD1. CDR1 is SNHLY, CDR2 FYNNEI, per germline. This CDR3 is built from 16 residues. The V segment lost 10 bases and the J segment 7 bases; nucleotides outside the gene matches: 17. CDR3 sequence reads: CATLPGTGGSVFGYTF. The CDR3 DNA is TGTGCCACACTCCCCGGGACAGGGGGTTCTGTTTTTGGCTACACCTTC.

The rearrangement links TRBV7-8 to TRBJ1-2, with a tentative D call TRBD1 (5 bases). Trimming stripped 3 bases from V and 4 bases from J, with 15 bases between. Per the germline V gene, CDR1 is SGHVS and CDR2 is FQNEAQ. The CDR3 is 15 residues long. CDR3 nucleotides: TGTGCCAGCAGCTTGGGACTTAGAGACTTCTATGGCTACACCTTC. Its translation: CASSLGLRDFYGYTF.

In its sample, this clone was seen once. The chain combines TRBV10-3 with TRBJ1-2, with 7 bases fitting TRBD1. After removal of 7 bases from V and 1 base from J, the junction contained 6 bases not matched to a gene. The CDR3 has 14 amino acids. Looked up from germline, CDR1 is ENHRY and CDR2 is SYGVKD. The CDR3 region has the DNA TGTGCCATCACCGACAGGGACAATAACTATGGCTACACCTTC. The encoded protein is CAITDRDNNYGYTF.